The rows below give T cell receptor beta chains drawn from one sample of a study of blood T cell repertoires in COVID-19. Repertoires were generated with immunoSEQ multiplex PCR, while TCRdb's copy carries only in-frame clones and drops some. The sample shows roughly 80,000 clones, over 75% of them seen only once. The sequenced sample consisted of peripheral blood. The receptors stem from a human donor in a cohort sampled during active COVID-19. CDR3s include the opening cysteine and the closing phenylalanine or tryptophan. A D gene is named only where the DNA matches it firmly. For some rows the clone size is stated as once, few or many, or as a class when expanded; others skip it.

D	J	V	size	DNA	CDR3
-	TRBJ1-2	TRBV20-1	many	TGCAGGGGGGGATCTTCGGGTGGCTACACCTTC	CRGGSSGGYTF
TRBD2	TRBJ2-5	TRBV9	few	TGTGCCAGCAGCGACGGGACTAGCGGGGGGGCGGCGGAGACCCAGTACTTC	CASSDGTSGGAAETQYF
-	TRBJ1-1	TRBV7-3	-	TGTGCCAGCAGCTTAAGGGGGGGTCCGAACACTGAAGCTTTCTTT	CASSLRGGPNTEAFF
-	TRBJ1-2	TRBV2	-	TGTGCCAGCAGCTGGACAGATGCTAACTATGGCTACACCTTC	CASSWTDANYGYTF
-	TRBJ2-2	TRBV30	once	TGTGCCTGGAGTGTACAACCCACCGGGGAGCTGTTTTTT	CAWSVQPTGELFF
TRBD2	TRBJ2-3	TRBV19	-	TGTGCCAGTAGGACGGCCGGTGCGGGGGGCACAGATACGCAGTATTTT	CASRTAGAGGTDTQYF
TRBD2	TRBJ2-3	TRBV3-1/TRBV3-2	few	TGTGCCAGCAGCCAAGGCCTAGTACTAGCGGGAGGGGTGACAGATACGCAGTATTTT	CASSQGLVLAGGVTDTQYF
-	TRBJ2-5	TRBV6-1	once	TGTGCCAGCAGTGAAGGGGGCGTCGGGGAGACCCAGTACTTC	CASSEGGVGETQYF
-	TRBJ1-1	TRBV29-1	-	TGCAGCGTTGCGTCGGGGGATTACACTGAAGCTTTCTTT	CSVASGDYTEAFF
-	TRBJ1-1	TRBV10-3	-	TGTGCCATCAGTGGCGGGGCTTTGAACACTGAAGCTTTCTTT	CAISGGALNTEAFF
TRBD1	TRBJ1-3	TRBV28	-	TGTGCCAGCAGTGAGACAGGGACTGGAAACACCATATATTTT	CASSETGTGNTIYF
-	TRBJ2-3	TRBV11-2	-	TGTGCCAGCAGCTTTGGTTGGCAGTCTAGCCCAGATACGCAGTATTTT	CASSFGWQSSPDTQYF
TRBD2	TRBJ2-1	TRBV30	-	TGTGCCTGGAGTTCCACTAGCGGGCCCTACAATGAGCAGTTCTTC	CAWSSTSGPYNEQFF
TRBD2	TRBJ2-3	TRBV5-4	-	TGTGCCAGCAGCTTGGGAGGGCTAGCGGGGGGACCTAGCACAGATACGCAGTATTTT	CASSLGGLAGGPSTDTQYF
TRBD1	TRBJ1-5	TRBV30	once	TGTGCCTGGGGGACAGGGGGTCAGAGTAGCAATCAGCCCCAGCATTTT	CAWGTGGQSSNQPQHF
TRBD1	TRBJ1-5	TRBV2	-	TGTGCCAGCAGGGCCGGGACAGCAAGAAATCAGCCCCAGCATTTT	CASRAGTARNQPQHF
TRBD2	TRBJ2-1	TRBV7-6	-	TGTGCCAGCAGCTCCGGACTAGACAATGAGCAGTTCTTC	CASSSGLDNEQFF